This T cell receptor beta chain was profiled in a study of identical twins. Points from the study as a whole: Invariant cells of the MAIT and iNKT types might have partly distorted the zero-insertion analyses.

Via MiXCR, TCRdb re-called the 5' RACE reads, giving one row per CDR3 protein. Of about 480,000 distinct CDR3 sequences listed, 11% to 15% were seen once; the top ten hold around 0.52%. This clonotype was observed a handful of times. Antigen specificity is unknown. The CDR3 is 15 residues long. Germline V gives CDR1 SGHTA, CDR2 FQGTGA. V was trimmed by 1 base and J by 3 bases, leaving 12 bases between them. The same sample was also used in a study of yellow fever vaccine responses in identical twins.

The sequencing sample was made of CD4+ T cells sorted from blood. The TCR originated in a woman aged 18-29 years in good health. This chain joins TRBV7-3 and TRBJ2-5; D may be TRBD1 (5 bases). For the CDR3, the DNA is TGTGCCAGCAGCTTAAATGGCAGGGTAGAAGAGACCCAGTACTTC. This gives the protein CASSLNGRVEETQYF.